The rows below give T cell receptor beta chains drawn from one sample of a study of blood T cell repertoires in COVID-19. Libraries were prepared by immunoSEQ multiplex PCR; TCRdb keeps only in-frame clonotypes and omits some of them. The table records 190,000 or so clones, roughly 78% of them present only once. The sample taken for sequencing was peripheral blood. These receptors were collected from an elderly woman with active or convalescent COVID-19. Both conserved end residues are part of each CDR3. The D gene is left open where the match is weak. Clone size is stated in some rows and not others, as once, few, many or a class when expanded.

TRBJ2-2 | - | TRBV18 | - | TGTGCCAGCTCACCGCGTAGCACCGGGGAGCTGTTTTTT | CASSPRSTGELFF
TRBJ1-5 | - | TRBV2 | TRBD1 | TGTGCCAGCGCAGGGGGTCGGGGGAGCGGCAATCAGCCCCAGCATTTT | CASAGGRGSGNQPQHF
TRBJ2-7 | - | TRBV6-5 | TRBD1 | TGTGCCAGCAGGGACAGGGGATCAGCCTACGAGCAGTACTTC | CASRDRGSAYEQYF
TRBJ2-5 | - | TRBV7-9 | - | TGTGCCAGCACCAAAGATCGGGGGGCACGTGAGACCCAGTACTTC | CASTKDRGARETQYF
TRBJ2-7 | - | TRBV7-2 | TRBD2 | TGTGCCAGCAGCCCCTTCCTCGGACTAGCGGAAACCTACGAGCAGTACTTC | CASSPFLGLAETYEQYF
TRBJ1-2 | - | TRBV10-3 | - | TGTGCCACCCACCTAGACCGCTCCTTGGGCTACACCTTC | CATHLDRSLGYTF
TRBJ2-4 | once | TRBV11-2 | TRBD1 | TGTGCCAGCAGCCATGGACAGGGAAACATTCAGTACTTC | CASSHGQGNIQYF
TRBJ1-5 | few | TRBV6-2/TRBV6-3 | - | TGTGCCAGCAGTTACACGGGTGGCAATCAGCCCCAGCATTTT | CASSYTGGNQPQHF
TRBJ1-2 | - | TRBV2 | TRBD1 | TGTGCCAGCAGTCCCGACAGGGGAAGGCTGCGGGGCTACACCTTC | CASSPDRGRLRGYTF
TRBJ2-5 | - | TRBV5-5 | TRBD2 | TGTGCCAGCAGCTTTACGAGCGGGGGGGCTGGGAAGACCCAGTACTTC | CASSFTSGGAGKTQYF
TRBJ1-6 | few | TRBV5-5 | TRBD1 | TGTGCCAGCAGCTTGACAGGGGGTAATTCACCCCTCCACTTT | CASSLTGGNSPLHF
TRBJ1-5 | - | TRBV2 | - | TGTGCCAGCAGCAAAGAGACAGGCACCTATAATCAGCCCCAGCATTTT | CASSKETGTYNQPQHF
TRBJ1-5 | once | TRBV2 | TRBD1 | TGTGCCAGCAGAGTGAGGACAGGGGATCAGCCCCAGCATTTT | CASRVRTGDQPQHF
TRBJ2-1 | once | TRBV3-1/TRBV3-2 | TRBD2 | TGTGCCAGCAGCCAAGCCGGGACTAGCGGGAGCAATGAGCAGTTCTTC | CASSQAGTSGSNEQFF
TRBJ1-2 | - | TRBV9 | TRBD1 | TGTGCCAGCAGCGCGGACAGGGTCGAACAAGCTAACTATGGCTACACCTTC | CASSADRVEQANYGYTF
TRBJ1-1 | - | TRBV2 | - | TGTGCCAGCAGTGAAGACCTCAGGAACACTGAAGCTTTCTTT | CASSEDLRNTEAFF
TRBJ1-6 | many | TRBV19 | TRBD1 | TGTGCCAGTGGATGGGGACAGGGGGGCAATTCACCCCTCCACTTT | CASGWGQGGNSPLHF
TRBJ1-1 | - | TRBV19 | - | TGTGCCAGTATCCCGGGACTGGCGATGAACACTGAAGCTTTCTTT | CASIPGLAMNTEAFF
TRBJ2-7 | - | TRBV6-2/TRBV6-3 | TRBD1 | TGTGCCAGCAGTACCCAGGACAGGGGGCCTCCCTACGAGCAGTACTTC | CASSTQDRGPPYEQYF
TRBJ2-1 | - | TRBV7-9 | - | TGTGCCAGCAGCGGAAGACAGTTCACGGGCAATGAGCAGTTCTTC | CASSGRQFTGNEQFF
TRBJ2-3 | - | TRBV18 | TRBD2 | TGTGCCAGCTCGCGAGACCTAATGTCTGCGGGGGGGCAGACAGATACGCAGTATTTT | CASSRDLMSAGGQTDTQYF
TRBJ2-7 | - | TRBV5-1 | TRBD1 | TGCGCCAGCAGCTTCCGACAGGGTCCTCCCTACGAGCAGTACTTC | CASSFRQGPPYEQYF
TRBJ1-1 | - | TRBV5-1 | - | TGCGCCAGCAGCTCCGCGACAGAAGGGAACACTGAAGCTTTCTTT | CASSSATEGNTEAFF
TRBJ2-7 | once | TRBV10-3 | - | TGTGCCATCAGTGGCGGCTCCTACGAGCAGTACTTC | CAISGGSYEQYF
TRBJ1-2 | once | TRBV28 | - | TGTGCCAGCAGTTTGGTGCTGGCTTCCAACTATGGCTACACCTTC | CASSLVLASNYGYTF
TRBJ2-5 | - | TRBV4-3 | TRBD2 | TGCGCCAGCAGCCGGAATAGCGGGGGGATGGCGGAGACCCAGTACTTC | CASSRNSGGMAETQYF
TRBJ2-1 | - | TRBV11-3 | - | TGTGCCAGCAGCTTAGGTGCGGAATACAATGAGCAGTTCTTC | CASSLGAEYNEQFF
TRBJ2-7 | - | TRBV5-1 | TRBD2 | TGCGCCAGCAGCTTGGACCTAGCGGGGGCCTACGAGCAGTACTTC | CASSLDLAGAYEQYF
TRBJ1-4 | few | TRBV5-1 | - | TGCGCCAGCAGCTTAACCCAGACTAATGAAAAACTGTTTTTT | CASSLTQTNEKLFF
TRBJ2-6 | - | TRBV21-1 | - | TGTGCCAGCAGCGTCAGGGGGGTCCCCTACTCTGGGGCCAACGTCCTGACTTTC | CASSVRGVPYSGANVLTF
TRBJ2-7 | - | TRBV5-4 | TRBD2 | TGTGCCAGCGCCCGGGGCCAGCGGGGGGGCCGCGACGAGCAGTACTTC | CASARGQRGGRDEQYF
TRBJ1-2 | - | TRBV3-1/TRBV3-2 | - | TGTGCCAGCAGCCAGAGTACTGAATACTATGGCTACACCTTC | CASSQSTEYYGYTF
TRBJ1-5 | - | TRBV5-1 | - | TGCGCCAGCAGCCCCTCGGACAGAACAAATCAGCCCCAGCATTTT | CASSPSDRTNQPQHF
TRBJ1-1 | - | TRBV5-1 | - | TGCGCCAGCAGCTTCACAGGAAACACTGAAGCTTTCTTT | CASSFTGNTEAFF
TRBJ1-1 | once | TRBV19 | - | TGTGCCAGTAGTATAGGTGCAGGAGGGAACACTGAAGCTTTCTTT | CASSIGAGGNTEAFF
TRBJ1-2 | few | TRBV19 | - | TGTGCCAGTACTACCCGAGGCAGCCTTAACTATGGCTACACCTTC | CASTTRGSLNYGYTF
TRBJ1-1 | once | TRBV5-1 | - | TGCGCCAGCAGCCCGGCGGAGGATCCTGAAGCTTTCTTT | CASSPAEDPEAFF
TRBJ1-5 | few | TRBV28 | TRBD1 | TGTGCCAGCAGTCGGACAGGGGTTAGCAATCAGCCCCAGCATTTT | CASSRTGVSNQPQHF
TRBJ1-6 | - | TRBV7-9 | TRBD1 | TGTGCCAGCAGCTTCGACAGGGGGCAAAGTTCACCCCTCCACTTT | CASSFDRGQSSPLHF
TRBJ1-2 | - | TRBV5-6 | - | TGTGCCAGCTCCCTCCCCGTCGGCTATGGCTACACCTTC | CASSLPVGYGYTF
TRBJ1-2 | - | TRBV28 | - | TGTGCCAGCAGTTTTGGTCAGGGCGGCTACACCTTC | CASSFGQGGYTF
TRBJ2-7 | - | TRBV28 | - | TGTGCCAGCAGTTTAAGGCTACAGTACGCCTACGAGCAGTACTTC | CASSLRLQYAYEQYF
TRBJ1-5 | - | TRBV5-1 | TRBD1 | TGCGCCAGCAGCGTGGGACAGCCCAATCAGCCCCAGCATTTT | CASSVGQPNQPQHF
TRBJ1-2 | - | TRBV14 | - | TGTGCCAGCAGACCGTCCGGGACTCCGAAGGCTGGCTACACCTTC | CASRPSGTPKAGYTF
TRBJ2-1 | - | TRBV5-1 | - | TGCGCCAGCAGCTTGGGCGGCGGGGGCGGCCCTGCCATGCGGTTCTTC | CASSLGGGGGPAMRFF
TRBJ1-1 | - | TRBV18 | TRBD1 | TGTGCCAGCTCACCGAACGAGGGGGCTTGGAACGCTTTCTTT | CASSPNEGAWNAFF